These 20 T cell receptor beta chains were sequenced from one sample in a study of response to subunit inactivated influenza vaccine. TCRdb re-called the RT-PCR reads with MiXCR, one entry per CDR3 protein. The data show about 800,000 distinct CDR3 sequences, with about 20% seen just once and around 9.6% held by the top ten. Sequences were derived from PBMCs from blood, sampled more than 4 days after vaccination. All receptors come from a man in his forties or fifties who received an inactivated influenza vaccine.

The chain recombines TRBV20-1 with TRBJ1-6, with D unclear. Between the trimmed V and J ends, which lost 5 bases and 0 bases, there was a span of 11 bases. This CDR3 has 15 residues. The germline V gene has CDR1 DFQATT and CDR2 SNEGSKA (reference sequence). The CDR3 spells CSAGPRGSYNSPLHF. The CDR3 nucleotides are TGCAGTGCTGGCCCCCGGGGCTCCTATAATTCACCCCTCCACTTT.

The chain recombines TRBV20-1 with TRBJ2-3, with 8 bases lining up with TRBD1. Per the germline V gene, CDR1 is DFQATT and CDR2 is SNEGSKA (reference sequence). With 3 bases clipped from V and 3 bases from J, the junction kept 8 bases outside the gene matches. CDR3 length: 15 residues. In DNA, the CDR3 is TGCAGTGCTAGTCGGAGGCAGGGGGCAACAGATACGCAGTATTTT. Residues: CSASRRQGATDTQYF.

This chain uses TRBV20-1 with TRBJ2-7, with 9 positions matching TRBD1. Trimming took 5 bases from V and 7 from J; bases not matched to a gene: 18. This CDR3 contains 16 residues. CDR1 is DFQATT, CDR2 SNEGSKA, per germline (reference sequence). CDR3 sequence (DNA): TGCAGTGCTCCGGGACAGGGAACCTTACCTTGGGAGGAGCAGTACTTC. It translates to CSAPGQGTLPWEEQYF.

A few counts support this clonotype. The chain has TRBV20-1 and TRBJ1-6, with TRBD1 as a possible D gene (5 bases). The CDR3 totals 13 residues. The V and J ends lost 2 bases and 7 bases respectively, with 9 bases between them. From germline, CDR1 is DFQATT and CDR2 SNEGSKA (reference sequence). The CDR3 spells CSARRDGNSPLHF. DNA for the CDR3: TGCAGTGCTAGACGGGACGGGAATTCACCCCTCCACTTT.

The gene calls are TRBV2 and TRBJ1-2; no definite D call. V lost 6 bases to trimming and J lost 2 bases, with 13 bases between them. The CDR3 contains 14 residues. Germline values: CDR1 SNHLY, CDR2 FYNNEI. In nucleotides, the CDR3 is TGTGCCAGCAGCGTCGAAGGGTTGAACTATGGCTACACCTTC. Its protein product is CASSVEGLNYGYTF.

The rearrangement links TRBV7-6 to TRBJ2-1, with D possibly being TRBD1 or TRBD2 (5 bases each). This CDR3 is built from 15 residues. Germline CDR1 reads SGHVS; CDR2 reads FNYEAQ. Between the trimmed V and J ends, which lost 5 bases and 0 bases, there was a span of 11 bases. CDR3 protein: CASSRDLSSYNEQFF. CDR3 nucleotides: TGTGCCAGCAGCCGGGACCTATCCTCCTACAATGAGCAGTTCTTC. Based on the CDR3 plus reference TRBV7-6 and TRBJ2-1, the full variable domain is GAGVSQSPRYKVTKRGQDVALRCDPISGHVSLYWYRQALGQGPEFLTYFNYEAQQDKSGLPNDRFSAERPEGSISTLTIQRTEQRDSAMYRCASSRDLSSYNEQFFGPGTRLTVL.

This clonotype was observed at least ten times. The rearrangement links TRBV20-1 to TRBJ1-6; 10 nucleotides align to TRBD1. After removal of 6 bases from V and 7 bases from J, the junction contained 6 bases not matched to a gene. The germline gives CDR1 DFQATT, CDR2 SNEGSKA (reference sequence). This CDR3 region has 14 residues. The CDR3 loop reads CSAAGTGANSPLHF. The DNA of the CDR3 is TGCAGTGCAGCCGGGACAGGGGCCAATTCACCCCTCCACTTT.

This clonotype was observed a handful of times. The V call is TRBV10-3, the J call TRBJ2-7; 7 positions match TRBD1. Germline assignment: CDR1 ENHRY and CDR2 SYGVKD. J lost 3 bases, V lost 9 bases, and 2 bases had no gene match. The CDR3 runs to 11 residues. The CDR3 DNA sequence: TGTGCCATGGGGACAGACTACGAGCAGTACTTC. As protein: CAMGTDYEQYF.

The chain combines TRBV4-1 with TRBJ1-1; D ambiguous. CDR1 and CDR2 (germline): MGHRA, YSYEKL. V was trimmed by 0 bases and J by 0 bases, leaving 11 bases between them. The CDR3 is 16 amino acids. As DNA, the CDR3 is TGCGCCAGCAGCCAAGATCCCGGAACCTTGAACACTGAAGCTTTCTTT. It translates to CASSQDPGTLNTEAFF.

This clonotype was counted a few times. J is TRBJ1-1 and V is TRBV7-2; D possibly corresponds to TRBD1 (5 bases). The CDR3 is made up of 15 amino acids. V was pared by 2 bases and J by 1 base, with 11 bases between. Per germline, CDR1 SGHTA and CDR2 FQGNSA. The CDR3 DNA reads TGTGCCAGCAGCTTAATGGGGGTTCAGAACACTGAAGCTTTCTTT. This translates into CASSLMGVQNTEAFF. Variable domain in full (rest from reference TRBV7-2 and TRBJ1-1): GAGVSQSPSNKVTEKGKDVELRCDPISGHTALYWYRQSLGQGLEFLIYFQGNSAPDKSGLPSDRFSAERTGGSVSTLTIQRTQQEDSAVYLCASSLMGVQNTEAFFGQGTRLTVV.

This clonotype was detected a few times. V usage is TRBV29-1 and J usage is TRBJ2-3; 8 bases line up with TRBD2. Trimming at V came to 3 bases and at J to 0 bases, leaving 14 bases not matched to a gene. The CDR3 has 18 amino acids. Germline-derived CDR1 and CDR2 are SQVTM and ANQGSEA. CDR3 sequence: CSVDGGGMWYFSTDTQYF. For the CDR3, the DNA is TGCAGCGTTGACGGGGGGGGGATGTGGTATTTTAGCACAGATACGCAGTATTTT.

The chain joins TRBV3-1 to TRBJ2-5; unclear D gene. Germline CDR1 is LGHDT and CDR2 is YNNKEL (reference sequence). CDR3 length: 12 amino acids. V was trimmed by 4 bases and J by 6 bases, leaving 9 bases between them. This chain's CDR3 is CASSRDEKTQYF. In nucleotides, the CDR3 is TGTGCCAGCAGCCGCGACGAGAAGACCCAGTACTTC.

There are a few counts of this clonotype. This chain connects TRBV6-2 or TRBV6-3 to TRBJ2-1; 14 positions agree with TRBD2. Looked up from germline, CDR1 is MNHEY and CDR2 is SVGEGT. This CDR3 comprises 16 residues. Trimming removed 4 bases from V and 9 bases from J; junction bases left unmatched: 8. The CDR3 DNA follows: TGTGCCAGCAGTTGGACTAGCGGGAGGCTCTTTGGTGAGCAGTTCTTC. It yields the protein CASSWTSGRLFGEQFF.

V is TRBV28 and J is TRBJ2-1, with 7 bases lining up with TRBD2. Trimming at V came to 3 bases and at J to 8 bases, leaving 16 bases not matched to a gene. The CDR3 contains 17 residues. Germline CDR1 MDHEN, CDR2 SYDVKM. DNA for the CDR3: TGTGCCAGCAGTTTTCAACTATGGGGGGAGGGCCTGTATGAGCAGTTCTTC. Its translation: CASSFQLWGEGLYEQFF.

The chain has TRBV5-1 and TRBJ2-5; D gene ambiguous. Germline loops: CDR1 SGHRS, CDR2 YFSETQ. This CDR3 is built from 14 residues. V lost 0 bases, J lost 5 bases, and 11 bases lay in between. Written as DNA, the CDR3 is TGCGCCAGCAGCTTGGGACCGACCCGCGAGACCCAGTACTTC. This codes for CASSLGPTRETQYF.

This sequence joins TRBV20-1 and TRBJ2-5; 7 bases agree with TRBD2. Trimming at V came to 0 bases and at J to 5 bases, leaving 9 bases not matched to a gene. Germline V gene lookup returns CDR1 DFQATT and CDR2 SNEGSKA (reference sequence). This CDR3 region has 15 residues. The CDR3 here is CSARDWAGELETQYF. The CDR3 DNA follows: TGCAGTGCTAGAGATTGGGCGGGAGAGTTGGAGACCCAGTACTTC.

The chain combines TRBV7-2 with TRBJ1-5; no clear D. The CDR3 has 13 amino acids. V gave up 7 bases and J gave up 7 bases, with 14 bases separating them. Germline CDR1 reads SGHTA; CDR2 reads FQGNSA. The CDR3 nucleotides are TGTGCCAGCAAATTAGAGGCGGGCCAGCCCCAGCATTTT. Translating it yields CASKLEAGQPQHF.

The chain employs TRBV6-2 or TRBV6-3 and TRBJ1-6; TRBD1 aligns across 8 bases. This CDR3 is built from 13 residues. J gave up 10 bases and V 7 bases, and 6 bases lay outside the gene matches. In germline, CDR1 is MNHEY, CDR2 SVGEGT. DNA for the CDR3: TGTGCCAGCAATACAGGGGGTTCCTCACCCCTCCACTTT. Translating it yields CASNTGGSSPLHF.

At least ten counts were recorded for this clonotype. The rearrangement uses TRBV7-2 and TRBJ2-1, with D maybe TRBD2 (6 bases). Germline V lookup: CDR1 SGHTA, CDR2 FQGNSA. This CDR3 is built from 16 residues. The V end lost 1 base, the J end lost 7 bases, and 17 bases lay between the germline ends. The CDR3 DNA follows: TGTGCCAGCAGCTTAGTCGGGGGTCTCGGCGTTAATGAGCAGTTCTTC. Translating it yields CASSLVGGLGVNEQFF.

This clonotype came up a few times. The chain combines TRBV28 with TRBJ2-7; weak D call: TRBD2 (5 bases). Germline lookup yields CDR1 MDHEN and CDR2 SYDVKM. V dropped 2 bases and J dropped 7 bases, with 12 bases sitting between them. CDR3 size: 13 residues. The CDR3 loop reads CASSLVRRGEQYF. CDR3 DNA sequence: TGTGCCAGCAGTTTAGTCCGTCGCGGGGAGCAGTACTTC.